These 32 T cell receptor beta chains came from one sample sequenced in a study of blood T cell repertoires in COVID-19. TCRdb's copy holds only in-frame clones and misses some; the assay was immunoSEQ multiplex PCR. The sample shows some 300,000 clones, more than 75% of them seen only once. The sequencing input was peripheral blood. The source of these receptors is a man in his 70s with acute or convalescent COVID-19.

V and J are TRBV11-3 and TRBJ2-3, with D perhaps TRBD2 (7 bases). V was trimmed by 1 base and J by 5 bases, leaving 19 bases between them. Germline V gene lookup returns CDR1 SGHNT and CDR2 YENEEA. This CDR3 is built from 17 residues. DNA of the CDR3: TGTGCCAGCAGCTTAGCCGGTCCGGGGGGCGGGGGAGATACGCAGTATTTT. It yields the protein CASSLAGPGGGGDTQYF.

This chain links TRBV28 with TRBJ2-5; 8 nucleotides match TRBD2. From germline, CDR1 is MDHEN and CDR2 SYDVKM. J was trimmed by 1 base and V by 5 bases; bases with no gene match: 6. This CDR3 region has 15 residues. The DNA of the CDR3 is TGTGCCAGCAGTCTCCCACTAGCGGTCCAAGAGACCCAGTACTTC. It encodes CASSLPLAVQETQYF.

This sequence joins TRBV6-5 and TRBJ2-7; D unclear. Germline V gene data show CDR1 as MNHEY and CDR2 as SVGAGI. There are 13 residues in the CDR3. V lost 6 bases and J 3 bases, leaving 12 bases between the germline ends. The DNA of the CDR3 is TGTGCCAGCAGAACCCCGAGGAACTACGAGCAGTACTTC. It is translated as CASRTPRNYEQYF.

This clone was seen a few times. The chain is built from TRBV7-9 and TRBJ2-7; no definite D call. The germline V gene has CDR1 SEHNR and CDR2 FQNEAQ (reference sequence). Between the trimmed V and J ends, which lost 4 bases and 2 bases, there was a span of 12 bases. There are 14 residues in the CDR3. The CDR3 region is CASSSDIQTYEQYF. CDR3 in DNA: TGTGCCAGCAGCTCCGACATACAGACCTACGAGCAGTACTTC.

The gene calls are TRBV7-2 and TRBJ1-6, with D possibly matching TRBD1 (5 bases). Trimming took off 0 bases at V and 3 bases at J, with 12 bases between the two ends. CDR3 length: 17 amino acids. Per the germline V gene, CDR1 is SGHTA and CDR2 is FQGNSA. The CDR3 spells CASSLASQASYNSPLHF. Written as DNA, the CDR3 is TGTGCCAGCAGCTTAGCGTCACAGGCGAGCTATAATTCACCCCTCCACTTT.

V usage is TRBV29-1 and J usage is TRBJ1-1, with 9 nucleotides matching TRBD1. This CDR3 has 14 residues. V trimming: 6 bases; J trimming: 5 bases; junction bases outside the gene matches: 10. Per germline, CDR1 SQVTM and CDR2 ANQGSEA. CDR3 DNA: TGCAGCGTGGCGACACAGGGGGCCGGGACTGAAGCTTTCTTT. Protein sequence: CSVATQGAGTEAFF.

The chain employs TRBV4-3 and TRBJ1-5, with D perhaps TRBD1 (5 bases). Germline CDR1 and CDR2: LGHNA and YSLEER. The CDR3 totals 14 residues. Trimming took 0 bases from V and 9 from J, leaving 12 bases between them. CDR3 in amino acids: CASSQEEGLAPQHF. Written as DNA, the CDR3 is TGCGCCAGCAGCCAAGAGGAGGGGTTAGCGCCCCAGCATTTT.

This chain connects TRBV5-4 to TRBJ2-4; D possibly corresponds to TRBD1 (6 bases). Per the germline V gene, CDR1 is SGHNT and CDR2 is YYREEE (reference sequence). The V end lost 3 bases, the J end lost 9 bases, and 13 bases lay between the germline ends. The CDR3 consists of 13 residues. CDR3 nucleotide sequence: TGTGCCAGCAGCTCACAGGGTATGGGCATTCAGTACTTC. Translation gives CASSSQGMGIQYF.

CDR3: CASSLAGSPETQYF. The CDR3 coding sequence is TGCGCCAGCAGCTTGGCGGGATCACCCGAGACCCAGTACTTC. The V call is TRBV5-1, the J call TRBJ2-5; possible D gene TRBD2, 5 bases. Germline V gene lookup returns CDR1 SGHRS and CDR2 YFSETQ. CDR3 length: 14 residues. The ends were cut back, 0 bases at V and 5 bases at J, with 11 bases in the middle.

The J gene is TRBJ2-1, the V gene TRBV28; D is perhaps TRBD2 (5 bases). With 8 bases removed from V and 4 bases from J, the gap between germline ends came to 9 bases. The CDR3 is made up of 12 amino acids. Germline CDR1 MDHEN, CDR2 SYDVKM. The CDR3 region has the DNA TGTGCCAGCCAACTAGGTTACAATGAGCAGTTCTTC. Protein: CASQLGYNEQFF.

The gene calls are TRBV6-5 and TRBJ2-2, with 8 bases identical to TRBD1. Germline V lookup: CDR1 MNHEY, CDR2 SVGAGI. This CDR3 comprises 15 residues. The J segment lost 4 bases and the V segment lost 6 bases, leaving 7 bases of the junction unmatched. The CDR3 loop reads CASRLDRAATGELFF. For the CDR3, the DNA is TGTGCCAGCAGATTGGACAGGGCGGCCACCGGGGAGCTGTTTTTT.

The chain recombines TRBV30 with TRBJ2-6, with D possibly TRBD1 on 5 matching bases. Germline values: CDR1 GTSNPN, CDR2 SVGIG (reference sequence). This CDR3 has 15 amino acids. Trimming took 2 bases from V and 2 from J, leaving 10 bases between them. The CDR3 sequence: CAWSQGLAGANVLTF. The CDR3 DNA follows: TGTGCCTGGAGTCAGGGTCTGGCTGGGGCCAACGTCCTGACTTTC.

V gene TRBV5-5 combines with J gene TRBJ1-2; no clear D. The germline V and J ends were trimmed by 4 bases and 8 bases, with 18 bases remaining between them. The CDR3 is 14 amino acids. Germline V lookup: CDR1 SGHKS, CDR2 YYEKEE (reference sequence). This CDR3 is CASSPPQAGNGYTF. The CDR3 nucleotides are TGTGCCAGCAGCCCCCCGCAGGCGGGGAACGGCTACACCTTC. Full variable domain (rest looked up from reference TRBV5-5 and TRBJ1-2): DAGVTQSPTHLIKTRGQQVTLRCSPISGHKSVSWYQQVLGQGPQFIFQYYEKEERGRGNFPDRFSARQFPNYSSELNVNALLLGDSALYLCASSPPQAGNGYTFGSGTRLTVV.

V and J are TRBV7-9 and TRBJ2-1; D unresolved. The germline V gene encodes CDR1 SEHNR and CDR2 FQNEAQ (reference sequence). Trimming left V 1 base short and J 7 bases short, with 8 bases between. This CDR3 spans 13 amino acids. The CDR3 DNA is TGTGCCAGCAGCTTAGTGACAACAAATGAGCAGTTCTTC. Translated, it gives CASSLVTTNEQFF.

In this sample, this clone turned up a few times. The gene calls are TRBV10-3 and TRBJ2-3; 7 nucleotides agree with TRBD2. The junction had 9 bases not matched to a gene; V was cut back by 10 bases and J by 2 bases. Germline assignment: CDR1 ENHRY and CDR2 SYGVKD. The CDR3 totals 14 residues. The CDR3 reads CATTEGLLTDTQYF. In DNA form, the CDR3 reads TGTGCCACCACTGAGGGACTACTCACAGATACGCAGTATTTT.

The chain links TRBV4-3 to TRBJ2-7; tentative D call: TRBD1 (6 bases). The germline V and J ends were trimmed by 1 base and 5 bases, with 15 bases remaining between them. Looked up from germline, CDR1 is LGHNA and CDR2 is YSLEER. This CDR3 has 15 amino acids. In DNA form, the CDR3 reads TGCGCCAGCAGCCAAGGTGGCCACAGGGTCGACGAGCAGTACTTC. Its protein product is CASSQGGHRVDEQYF.

This clone has just a few counts. The rearrangement links TRBV28 to TRBJ2-2; TRBD2 might be the D (5 bases). V lost 2 bases to trimming and J lost 5 bases, with 18 bases between them. The CDR3 runs 17 residues. CDR1 is MDHEN and CDR2 is SYDVKM in the germline V gene. Here the CDR3 DNA reads TGTGCCAGCAGTTTACTCCCCGATAGCGTATCGACCGGGGAGCTGTTTTTT. Translation: CASSLLPDSVSTGELFF.

V gene TRBV21-1 combines with J gene TRBJ1-2; the listed D gene, TRBD1, was not tested against the DNA. TRBV21-1 is noted as a pseudogene. This CDR3 has 14 amino acids. CDR3 in DNA: TGTGCCAGCAGTCGACAGGGTATCAACTATGGCTACACCTTC. This codes for CASSRQGINYGYTF.

The chain combines TRBV9 with TRBJ2-1; maybe TRBD2 (6 bases). The CDR3 is 13 residues long. Germline V gives CDR1 SGDLS, CDR2 YYNGEE. Trimming shortened V by 4 bases and J by 9 bases, and 14 bases separated the two germline ends. The CDR3 DNA reads as TGTGCCAGCAGCTTACCTCGAGCGGGTGAGCAGTTCTTC. Residues: CASSLPRAGEQFF.

The chain employs TRBV9 and TRBJ2-1; TRBD2 aligns across 9 bases. The V and J ends lost 0 bases and 9 bases, in that order; junction bases with no gene match: 13. The CDR3 extends over 17 amino acids. Germline CDR1 and CDR2: SGDLS and YYNGEE. CDR3 nucleotide sequence: TGTGCCAGCAGCGTAGTTGGCGGGGGGGCCTCCAATGGTGAGCAGTTCTTC. This sequence encodes CASSVVGGGASNGEQFF.

The chain recombines TRBV27 with TRBJ2-3, with no clear D. CDR3 length equals 13 residues. With 3 bases removed from V and 6 bases from J, the gap between germline ends came to 10 bases. Germline lookup yields CDR1 MNHEY and CDR2 SMNVEV (reference sequence). The CDR3 loop reads CASSFTPRDTQYF. The DNA of the CDR3 is TGTGCCAGCAGTTTTACGCCGCGGGATACGCAGTATTTT.

This rearrangement joins TRBV28 to TRBJ2-7, with 11 nucleotides matching TRBD2. With 5 bases clipped from V and 2 bases from J, the junction kept 5 bases outside the gene matches. The CDR3 is made up of 15 amino acids. CDR1 is MDHEN, CDR2 SYDVKM, per germline. As DNA, the CDR3 is TGTGCCAGCAGTAGTACTAGCGGGGGAACCTACGAGCAGTACTTC. It translates to CASSSTSGGTYEQYF.

This chain connects TRBV30 to TRBJ1-1; weak D call: TRBD1 (6 bases). CDR1 is GTSNPN and CDR2 is SVGIG in the germline V gene (reference sequence). Trimming shortened V by 7 bases and J by 0 bases, and 9 bases separated the two germline ends. This CDR3 has 12 residues. The CDR3 DNA reads as TGTGCCTTCGACAGGTTGAACACTGAAGCTTTCTTT. Protein sequence: CAFDRLNTEAFF. Looking up the rest from reference TRBV30 and TRBJ1-1 gives the full variable domain: SQTIHQWPATLVQPVGSPLSLECTVEGTSNPNLYWYRQAAGRGLQLLFYSVGIGQISSEVPQNLSASRPQDRQFILSSKKLLLSDSGFYLCAFDRLNTEAFFGQGTRLTVV.

This clone was found once. The genes are TRBV6-2 or TRBV6-3 and TRBJ2-4; the match to TRBD1 covers 7 bases. With V trimmed by 0 bases and J by 0 bases, 5 bases remained unmatched. CDR3 length equals 17 residues. Looked up from germline, CDR1 is MNHEY and CDR2 is SVGEGT. CDR3 sequence (DNA): TGTGCCAGCAGTTACTCCGGGACAGAACTAGCCAAAAACATTCAGTACTTC. This codes for CASSYSGTELAKNIQYF.

This chain uses TRBV7-8 with TRBJ1-2; possible D gene TRBD1, 6 bases. Looked up from germline, CDR1 is SGHVS and CDR2 is FQNEAQ. There are 16 residues in the CDR3. Trimming took off 5 bases at V and 0 bases at J, with 16 bases between the two ends. Here the CDR3 DNA reads TGTGCCAGCAGCCAGCGAACAGGGCTAGCTAACTATGGCTACACCTTC. Translation: CASSQRTGLANYGYTF. The variable domain in full, with the rest retrieved from reference TRBV7-8 and TRBJ1-2, is GAGVSQSPRYKVAKRGQDVALRCDPISGHVSLFWYQQALGQGPEFLTYFQNEAQLDKSGLPSDRFFAERPEGSVSTLKIQRTQQEDSAVYLCASSQRTGLANYGYTFGSGTRLTVV.

The rearrangement uses TRBV7-2 and TRBJ2-5; D might be TRBD2 (6 bases). There are 14 residues in the CDR3. The germline gives CDR1 SGHTA, CDR2 FQGNSA. The V end was cut by 5 bases, the J end by 5 bases, with 15 bases between. CDR3 amino acids: CASSRGGTRETQYF. CDR3 DNA: TGTGCCAGCAGCCGTGGGGGGACGCGGGAGACCCAGTACTTC.

The chain recombines TRBV9 with TRBJ2-3; D perhaps matches TRBD1 (5 bases). With 7 bases removed from V and 1 base from J, the gap between germline ends came to 13 bases. CDR1 SGDLS and CDR2 YYNGEE come from the germline V gene. CDR3 size: 14 residues. This CDR3 reads CASSDSMGTDTQYF. The CDR3 DNA reads as TGTGCCAGCTCCGACAGCATGGGCACAGATACGCAGTATTTT.

The rearrangement uses TRBV19 and TRBJ2-7; 8 bases map to TRBD1. Per germline, CDR1 LNHDA and CDR2 SQIVND (reference sequence). V lost 6 bases, J lost 3 bases, and 7 bases stayed unmatched. This CDR3 contains 14 residues. The CDR3 DNA follows: TGTGCCAGTAGAGATGACAGGGGCAGCTACGAGCAGTACTTC. This sequence encodes CASRDDRGSYEQYF.

The chain has TRBV12-3 or TRBV12-4 and TRBJ1-2; no firm D call. Trimming stripped 1 base from V and 7 bases from J, with 10 bases between. The CDR3 runs to 13 residues. The CDR3 sequence: CASSLGAGGGYTF. The CDR3 DNA reads TGTGCCAGCAGTTTAGGGGCGGGAGGTGGCTACACCTTC.

The rearrangement uses TRBV6-5 and TRBJ2-3, with TRBD1 identical over 7 bases. Germline V gene data show CDR1 as MNHEY and CDR2 as SVGAGI. The CDR3 runs to 16 residues. V was pared by 2 bases and J by 1 base, with 6 bases of the junction left unmatched. CDR3: CASSYGLTGRTDTQYF. Here the CDR3 DNA reads TGTGCCAGCAGTTACGGCCTGACAGGGCGCACAGATACGCAGTATTTT.

This clone was counted once. CDR3 in amino acids: CATSDPGTPAGSYNEQFF. The DNA of the CDR3 is TGTGCCACCAGTGATCCCGGGACACCCGCGGGCTCCTACAATGAGCAGTTCTTC. This chain uses TRBV24-1 with TRBJ2-1; maybe TRBD1 (6 bases). Germline CDR1 and CDR2: KGHDR and SFDVKD. This CDR3 comprises 18 residues. V was shortened by 3 bases and J by 0 bases, with 17 bases between the two germline ends.

V gene TRBV9 combines with J gene TRBJ2-1; D gene ambiguous. This CDR3 is built from 13 residues. The V gene lost 3 bases and the J gene lost 4 bases, with 8 bases spanning the gap. Germline V gene data show CDR1 as SGDLS and CDR2 as YYNGEE. The CDR3 sequence: CASSGRVYNEQFF. In DNA form, the CDR3 reads TGTGCCAGCAGCGGCCGGGTATACAATGAGCAGTTCTTC. Full variable domain (missing parts from reference TRBV9 and TRBJ2-1): DSGVTQTPKHLITATGQRVTLRCSPRSGDLSVYWYQQSLDQGLQFLIQYYNGEERAKGNILERFSAQQFPDLHSELNLSSLELGDSALYFCASSGRVYNEQFFGPGTRLTVL.